This T cell receptor (beta chain) emerged from a study of blood T cell repertoires in COVID-19. The CDR3 sequence is 14 residues long. Germline trimming cut 3 bases from V and 8 bases from J; bases unmatched to any gene: 6. Germline CDR1 reads DFQATT; CDR2 reads SNEGSKA (reference sequence). Sequenced by immunoSEQ multiplex PCR; TCRdb stores in-frame clones only, minus some. The sample holds approximately 100,000 clones, roughly 80% seen once. Input material: peripheral blood. This clonotype was obtained from a human donor in a cohort sampled during active COVID-19. This rearrangement joins TRBV20-1 to TRBJ1-6, with 8 positions matching TRBD1. Written as DNA, the CDR3 is TGCAGTGCTAGTTTGACAGGGGTGGATTCACCCCTCCACTTT. Protein sequence: CSASLTGVDSPLHF.